This record concerns one T cell receptor beta chain sequence. The data were obtained in a study of blood T cell repertoires in COVID-19. Study background: Samples taken during acute and convalescent COVID-19 were collected in the United States, Italy and Spain. Nucleic acid was either cDNA or gDNA, and it came from T cells, B-cell-depleted T cells, or PBMCs.

This CDR3 is built from 15 residues. Germline V gives CDR1 SGDLS, CDR2 YYNGEE. Trimming removed 4 bases at V and 4 bases at J, with 17 bases between. Authors' methods: Quantification of nucleated cells was approximated via reference gene primer amplification. Profiling relied on immunoSEQ multiplex PCR, and the TCRdb table lists in-frame clones only, not all of them. That table supplies the V and J calls and clone size; D and trimming were determined from the DNA. The sample yields about 46,000 clones, 87% seen once. This sequence joins TRBV9 and TRBJ1-1; TRBD1 is a possible D gene (6 bases). Sequencing used peripheral blood. The sequence derives from a human donor in a cohort sampled during active COVID-19. DNA for the CDR3: TGTGCCAGCAGCTCCTTCTTGGCAGGGGCCACTGAAGCTTTCTTT. Its protein is CASSSFLAGATEAFF.